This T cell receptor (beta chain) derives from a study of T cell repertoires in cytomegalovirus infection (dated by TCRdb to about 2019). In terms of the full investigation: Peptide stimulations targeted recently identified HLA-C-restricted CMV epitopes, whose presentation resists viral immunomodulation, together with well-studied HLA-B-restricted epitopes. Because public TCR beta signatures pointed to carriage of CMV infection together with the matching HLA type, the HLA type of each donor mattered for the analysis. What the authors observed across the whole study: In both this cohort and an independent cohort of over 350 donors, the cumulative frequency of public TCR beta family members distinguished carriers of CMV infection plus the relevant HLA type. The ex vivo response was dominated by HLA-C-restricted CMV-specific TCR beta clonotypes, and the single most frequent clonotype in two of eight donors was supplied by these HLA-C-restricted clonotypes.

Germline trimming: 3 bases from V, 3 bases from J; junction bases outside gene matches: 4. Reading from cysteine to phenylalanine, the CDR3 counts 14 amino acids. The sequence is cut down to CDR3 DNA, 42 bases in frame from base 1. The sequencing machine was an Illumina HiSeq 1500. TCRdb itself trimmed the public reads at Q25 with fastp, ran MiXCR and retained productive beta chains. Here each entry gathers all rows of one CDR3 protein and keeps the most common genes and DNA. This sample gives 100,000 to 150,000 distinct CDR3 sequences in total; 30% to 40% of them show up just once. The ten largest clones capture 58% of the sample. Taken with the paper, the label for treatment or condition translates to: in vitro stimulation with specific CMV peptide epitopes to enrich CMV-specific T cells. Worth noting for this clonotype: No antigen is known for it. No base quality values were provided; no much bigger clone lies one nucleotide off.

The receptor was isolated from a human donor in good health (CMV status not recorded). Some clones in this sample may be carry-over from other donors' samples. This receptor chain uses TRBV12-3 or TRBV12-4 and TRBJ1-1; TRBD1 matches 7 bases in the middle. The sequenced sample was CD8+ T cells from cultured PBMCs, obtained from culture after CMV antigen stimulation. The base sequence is TGTGCCAGCAGTTTCAGGGGGAGGGACACTGAAGCTTTCTTT. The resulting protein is CASSFRGRDTEAFF.